This TCR beta chain was sequenced during a study of spatial heterogeneity in lung cancer. Study summary: Unique TCR and UMI combinations averaged more than ten appearances each in raw reads.

This clonotype was detected ten times or more. The sample's time point: sample taken at primary tumor resection. Researchers sequenced whole RNA taken from tumor, nontumor lung or frozen PBMC without sorting. 72 TRACERx patients with early, untreated non-small cell lung cancer donated samples. With 3 bases removed from V and 7 bases from J, the gap between germline ends came to 10 bases. This CDR3 comprises 12 residues. In germline, CDR1 is SEHNR, CDR2 FQNEAQ (reference sequence). Every individual TCR cDNA molecule carried its own unique molecular identifier, which allowed correction of PCR and sequencing errors. One entry per CDR3 protein, called by TCRdb with MiXCR from the 5' RACE reads. This repertoire shows about 17,000 distinct CDR3 sequences, about 20% found once; its top ten account for under 20%.

V usage is TRBV7-9 and J usage is TRBJ2-7; D may be TRBD2 (5 bases). This TCR came from a female donor with early-stage non-small cell lung cancer. The sample here was PBMCs, taken at surgery. The CDR3 loop is CASSFLTGEQYF. In DNA, the CDR3 is TGTGCCAGCAGCTTCTTAACGGGGGAGCAGTACTTC.